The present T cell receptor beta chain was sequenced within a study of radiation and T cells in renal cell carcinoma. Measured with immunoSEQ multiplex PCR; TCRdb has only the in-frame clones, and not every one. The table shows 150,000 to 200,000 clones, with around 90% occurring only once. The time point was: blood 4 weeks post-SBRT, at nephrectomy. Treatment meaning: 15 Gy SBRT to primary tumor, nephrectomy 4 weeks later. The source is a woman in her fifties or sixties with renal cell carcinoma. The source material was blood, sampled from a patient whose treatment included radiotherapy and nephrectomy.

The DNA of the CDR3 is TGTGCCAGCAGCCCATTGATGGGGGGCATTTTTTCACCCCTCCACTTT. As protein: CASSPLMGGIFSPLHF. The rearrangement joins TRBV9 to TRBJ1-6, with D tentatively TRBD1 (6 bases). This CDR3 has 16 residues. The germline gives CDR1 SGDLS, CDR2 YYNGEE. V was shortened by 4 bases and J by 9 bases, with 20 bases between the two germline ends.